This T cell receptor beta chain was sequenced during a study of glioma-infiltrating T cells after dendritic cell vaccination. The protocol was immunoSEQ multiplex PCR, while the TCRdb copy is restricted to in-frame clones and leaves out a portion. This repertoire shows about 92,000 clones, around 84% found once; its top ten account for 15% to 18%. This clone has only a few counts. There are 18 residues in the CDR3. Deletions cut 0 bases from V and 0 bases from J, with 16 bases between. Per the germline V gene, CDR1 is SGHNT and CDR2 is YYREEE (reference sequence). This sequence joins TRBV5-4 and TRBJ2-1; possible D gene TRBD2, 5 bases. This TCR was sampled from a human donor with glioblastoma. Sample: blood, taken before dendritic cell vaccination. Written as DNA, the CDR3 is TGTGCCAGCAGCTTGGACCCCTTTAGCGTGAGCTCCTACAATGAGCAGTTCTTC. It yields the protein CASSLDPFSVSSYNEQFF.